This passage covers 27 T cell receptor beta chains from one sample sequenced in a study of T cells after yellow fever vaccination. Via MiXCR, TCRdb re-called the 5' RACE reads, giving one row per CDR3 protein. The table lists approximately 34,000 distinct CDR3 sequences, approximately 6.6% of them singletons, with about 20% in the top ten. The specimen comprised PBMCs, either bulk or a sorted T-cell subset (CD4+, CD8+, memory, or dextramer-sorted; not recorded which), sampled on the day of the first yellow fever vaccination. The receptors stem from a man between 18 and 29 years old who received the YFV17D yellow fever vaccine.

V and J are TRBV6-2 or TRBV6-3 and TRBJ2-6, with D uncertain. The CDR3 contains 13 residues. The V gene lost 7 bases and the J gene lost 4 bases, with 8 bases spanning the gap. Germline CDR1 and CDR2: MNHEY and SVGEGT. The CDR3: CASKKEGANVLTF. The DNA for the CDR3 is TGTGCCAGCAAGAAAGAGGGGGCCAACGTCCTGACTTTC.

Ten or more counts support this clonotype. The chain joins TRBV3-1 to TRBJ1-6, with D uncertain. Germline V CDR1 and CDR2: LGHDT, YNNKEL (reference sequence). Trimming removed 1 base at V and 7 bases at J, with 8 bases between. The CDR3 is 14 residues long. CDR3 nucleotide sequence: TGTGCCAGCAGCCAAGTTGGATGGAATTCACCCCTCCACTTT. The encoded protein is CASSQVGWNSPLHF.

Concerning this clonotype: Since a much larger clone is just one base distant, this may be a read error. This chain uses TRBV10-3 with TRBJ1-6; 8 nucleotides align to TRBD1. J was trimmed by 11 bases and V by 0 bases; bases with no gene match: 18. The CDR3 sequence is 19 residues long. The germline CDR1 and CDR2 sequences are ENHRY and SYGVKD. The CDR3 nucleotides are TGTGCCATCAGTGAGTCGAAAGTCTCGGACAGGGCTTATTCTACACCCCTCCACTTT. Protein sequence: CAISESKVSDRAYSTPLHF.

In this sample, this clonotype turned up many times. The CDR3 DNA reads as TGTGCCAGCAGCTTGGAAGACGACTACGAGCAGTACGTC. Its translation: CASSLEDDYEQYV. The rearrangement links TRBV5-5 to TRBJ2-7; no definite D call. Germline CDR1 SGHKS, CDR2 YYEKEE (reference sequence). The CDR3 covers 13 residues. Trimming removed 0 bases at V and 3 bases at J, with 7 bases between.

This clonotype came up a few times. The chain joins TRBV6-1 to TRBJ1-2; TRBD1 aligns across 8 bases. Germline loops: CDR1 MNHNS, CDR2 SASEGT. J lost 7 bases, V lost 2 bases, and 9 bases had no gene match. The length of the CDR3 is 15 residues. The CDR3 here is CASSESGQGAGGYTF. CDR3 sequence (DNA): TGTGCCAGCAGTGAATCAGGGCAGGGGGCTGGTGGCTACACCTTC.

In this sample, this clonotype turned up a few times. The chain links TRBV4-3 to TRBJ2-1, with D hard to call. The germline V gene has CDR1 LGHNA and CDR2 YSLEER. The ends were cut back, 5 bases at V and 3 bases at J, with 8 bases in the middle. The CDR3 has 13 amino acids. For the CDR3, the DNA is TGCGCCAGCAGCAGAAATCTCTACAATGAGCAGTTCTTC. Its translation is CASSRNLYNEQFF.

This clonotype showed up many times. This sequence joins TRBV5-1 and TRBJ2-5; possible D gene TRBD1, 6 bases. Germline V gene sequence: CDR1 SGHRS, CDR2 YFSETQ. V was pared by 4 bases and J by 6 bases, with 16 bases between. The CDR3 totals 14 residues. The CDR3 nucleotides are TGCGCCAGCAGCCCGCAGACAGGAGGTCAGACCCAGTACTTC. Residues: CASSPQTGGQTQYF. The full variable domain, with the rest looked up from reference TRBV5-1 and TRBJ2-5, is KAGVTQTPRYLIKTRGQQVTLSCSPISGHRSVSWYQQTPGQGLQFLFEYFSETQRNKGNFPGRFSGRQFSNSRSEMNVSTLELGDSALYLCASSPQTGGQTQYFGPGTRLLVL.

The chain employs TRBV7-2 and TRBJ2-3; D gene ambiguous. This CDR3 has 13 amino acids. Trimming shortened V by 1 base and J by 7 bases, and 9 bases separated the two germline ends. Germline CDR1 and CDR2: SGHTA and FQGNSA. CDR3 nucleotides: TGTGCCAGCAGCTTAGAAGCCGAAAATACGCAGTATTTT. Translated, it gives CASSLEAENTQYF.

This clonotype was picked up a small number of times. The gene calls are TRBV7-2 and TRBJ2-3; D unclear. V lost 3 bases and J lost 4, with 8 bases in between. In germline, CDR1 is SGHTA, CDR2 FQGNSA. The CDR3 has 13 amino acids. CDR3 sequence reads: CASSFRFPDTQYF. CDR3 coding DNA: TGTGCCAGCAGCTTCAGGTTCCCAGATACGCAGTATTTT.

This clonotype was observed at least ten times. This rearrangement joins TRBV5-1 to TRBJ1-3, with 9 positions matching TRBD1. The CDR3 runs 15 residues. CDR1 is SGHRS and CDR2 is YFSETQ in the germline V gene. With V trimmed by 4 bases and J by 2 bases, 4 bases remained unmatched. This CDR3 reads CASSQGQGAGNTIYF. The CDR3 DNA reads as TGCGCCAGCAGCCAGGGACAGGGAGCTGGAAACACCATATATTTT. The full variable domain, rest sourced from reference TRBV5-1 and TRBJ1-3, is KAGVTQTPRYLIKTRGQQVTLSCSPISGHRSVSWYQQTPGQGLQFLFEYFSETQRNKGNFPGRFSGRQFSNSRSEMNVSTLELGDSALYLCASSQGQGAGNTIYFGEGSWLTVV.

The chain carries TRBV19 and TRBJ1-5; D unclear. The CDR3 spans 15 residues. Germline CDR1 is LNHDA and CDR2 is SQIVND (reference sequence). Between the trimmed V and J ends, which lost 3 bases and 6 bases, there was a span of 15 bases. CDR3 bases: TGTGCCAGTAGTATCGCAGCGGGAGTCTTTCAGCCCCAGCATTTT. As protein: CASSIAAGVFQPQHF.

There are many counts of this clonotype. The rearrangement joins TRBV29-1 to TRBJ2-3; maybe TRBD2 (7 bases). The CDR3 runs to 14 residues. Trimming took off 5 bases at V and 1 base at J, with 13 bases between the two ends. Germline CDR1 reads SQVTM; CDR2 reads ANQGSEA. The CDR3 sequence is CSVSRGRGTDTQYF. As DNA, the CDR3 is TGCAGCGTTTCAAGGGGGAGGGGCACAGATACGCAGTATTTT.

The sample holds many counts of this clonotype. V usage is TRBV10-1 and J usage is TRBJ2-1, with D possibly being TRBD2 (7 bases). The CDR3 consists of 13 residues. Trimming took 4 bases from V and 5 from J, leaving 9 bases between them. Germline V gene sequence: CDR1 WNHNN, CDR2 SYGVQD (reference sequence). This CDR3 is CASSGGGNNEQFF. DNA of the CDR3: TGCGCCAGCAGTGGCGGGGGCAACAATGAGCAGTTCTTC.

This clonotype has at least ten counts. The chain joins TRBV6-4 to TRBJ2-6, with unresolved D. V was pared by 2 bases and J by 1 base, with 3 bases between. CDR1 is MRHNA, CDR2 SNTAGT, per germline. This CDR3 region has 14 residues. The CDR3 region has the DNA TGTGCCAGCAGTGACGGATCTGGGGCCAACGTCCTGACTTTC. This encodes CASSDGSGANVLTF.

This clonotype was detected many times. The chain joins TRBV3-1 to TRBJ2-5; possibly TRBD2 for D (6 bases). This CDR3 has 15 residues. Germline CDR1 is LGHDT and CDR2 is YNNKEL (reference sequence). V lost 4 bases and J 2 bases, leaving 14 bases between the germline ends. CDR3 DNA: TGTGCCAGCAGCCTCACCGCCAGCGGGCAAGAGACCCAGTACTTC. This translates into CASSLTASGQETQYF.

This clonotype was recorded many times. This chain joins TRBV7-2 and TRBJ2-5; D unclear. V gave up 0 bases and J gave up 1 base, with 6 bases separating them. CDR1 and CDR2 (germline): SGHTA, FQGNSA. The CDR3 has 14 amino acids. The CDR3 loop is CASSLAGVQETQYF. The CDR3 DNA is TGTGCCAGCAGCTTAGCTGGGGTCCAAGAGACCCAGTACTTC.

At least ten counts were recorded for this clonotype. The CDR3 protein is CASSPRAGRPTDTQYF. The CDR3 nucleotides read TGTGCCAGCAGCCCCAGGGCGGGCAGGCCCACAGATACGCAGTATTTT. This chain joins TRBV7-8 and TRBJ2-3, with D perhaps given as TRBD1 or TRBD2 (5 bases each). The CDR3 length is 16 residues. The germline V gene has CDR1 SGHVS and CDR2 FQNEAQ. V lost 5 bases to trimming and J lost 2 bases, with 17 bases between them.

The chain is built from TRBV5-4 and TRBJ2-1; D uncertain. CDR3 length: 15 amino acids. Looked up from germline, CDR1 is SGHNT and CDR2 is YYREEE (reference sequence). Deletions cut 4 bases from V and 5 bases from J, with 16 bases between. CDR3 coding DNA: TGTGCCAGCAGCCTTCCCGGCAATAAAAACAATGAGCAGTTCTTC. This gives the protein CASSLPGNKNNEQFF. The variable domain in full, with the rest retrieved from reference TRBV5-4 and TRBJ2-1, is ETGVTQSPTHLIKTRGQQVTLRCSSQSGHNTVSWYQQALGQGPQFIFQYYREEENGRGNFPPRFSGLQFPNYSSELNVNALELDDSALYLCASSLPGNKNNEQFFGPGTRLTVL.

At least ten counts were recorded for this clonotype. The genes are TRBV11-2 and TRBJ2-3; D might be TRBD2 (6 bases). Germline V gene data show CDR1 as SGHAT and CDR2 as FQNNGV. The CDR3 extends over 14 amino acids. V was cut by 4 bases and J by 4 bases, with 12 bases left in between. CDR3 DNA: TGTGCCAGCAGCTCCCGGGAGTTCCCAGATACGCAGTATTTT. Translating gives CASSSREFPDTQYF.

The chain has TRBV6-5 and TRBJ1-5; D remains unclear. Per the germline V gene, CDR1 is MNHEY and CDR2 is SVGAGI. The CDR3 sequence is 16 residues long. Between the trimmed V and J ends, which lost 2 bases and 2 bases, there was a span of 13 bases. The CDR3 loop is CASSYIRGLRNQPQHF. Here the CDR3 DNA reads TGTGCCAGCAGTTACATCCGGGGTCTACGCAATCAGCCCCAGCATTTT.

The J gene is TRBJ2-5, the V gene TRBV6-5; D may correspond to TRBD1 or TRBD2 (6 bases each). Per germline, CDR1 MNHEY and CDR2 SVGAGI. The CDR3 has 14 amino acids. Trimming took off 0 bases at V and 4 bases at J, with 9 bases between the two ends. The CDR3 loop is CASSYSGGPETQYF. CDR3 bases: TGTGCCAGCAGTTACTCTGGGGGGCCAGAGACCCAGTACTTC.

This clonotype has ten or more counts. CDR3 coding DNA: TGTGCCAGCCGGGAACTAAATTCACCCCTCCACTTT. Its protein is CASRELNSPLHF. The chain uses TRBV6-5 and TRBJ1-6, with D uncertain. The V gene's germline CDR1 is MNHEY and CDR2 SVGAGI. Trimming took off 8 bases at V and 7 bases at J, with 9 bases between the two ends. The CDR3 sequence is 12 residues long.

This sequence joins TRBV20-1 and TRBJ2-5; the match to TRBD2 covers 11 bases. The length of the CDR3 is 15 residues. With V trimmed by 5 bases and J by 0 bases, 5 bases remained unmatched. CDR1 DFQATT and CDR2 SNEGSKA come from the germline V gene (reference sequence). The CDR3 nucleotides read TGCAGTGCTTCGCCTAGCGGGGGGTACCAAGAGACCCAGTACTTC. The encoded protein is CSASPSGGYQETQYF.

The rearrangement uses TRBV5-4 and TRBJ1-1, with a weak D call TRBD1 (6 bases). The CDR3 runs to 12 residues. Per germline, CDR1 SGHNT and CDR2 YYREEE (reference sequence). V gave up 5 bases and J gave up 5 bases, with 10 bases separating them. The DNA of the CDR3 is TGTGCCAGCAGATCCGGACAGACTGAAGCTTTCTTT. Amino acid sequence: CASRSGQTEAFF.

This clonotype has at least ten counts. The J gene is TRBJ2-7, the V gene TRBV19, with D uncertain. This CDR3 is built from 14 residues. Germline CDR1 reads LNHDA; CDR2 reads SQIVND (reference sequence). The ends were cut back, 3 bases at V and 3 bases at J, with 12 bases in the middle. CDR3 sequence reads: CASSITERNYEQYV. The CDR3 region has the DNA TGTGCCAGTAGTATTACAGAACGGAACTACGAGCAGTACGTC.

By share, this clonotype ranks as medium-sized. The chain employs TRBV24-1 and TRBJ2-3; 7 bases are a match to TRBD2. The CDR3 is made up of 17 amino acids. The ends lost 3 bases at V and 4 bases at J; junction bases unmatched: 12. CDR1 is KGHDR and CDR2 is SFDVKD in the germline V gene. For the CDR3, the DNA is TGTGCCACCAGTGATCCACTAGCGCTCGTTGGAGCAGATACGCAGTATTTT. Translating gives CATSDPLALVGADTQYF.

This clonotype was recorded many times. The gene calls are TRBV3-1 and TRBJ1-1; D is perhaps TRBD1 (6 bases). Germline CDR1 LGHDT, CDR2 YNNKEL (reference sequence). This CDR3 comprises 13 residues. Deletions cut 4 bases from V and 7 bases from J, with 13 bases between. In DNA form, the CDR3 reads TGTGCCAGCAGCCCAAGAAGGACAGTTGAAGCTTTCTTT. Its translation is CASSPRRTVEAFF. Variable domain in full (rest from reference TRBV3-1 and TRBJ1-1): DTAVSQTPKYLVTQMGNDKSIKCEQNLGHDTMYWYKQDSKKFLKIMFSYNNKELIINETVPNRFSPKSPDKAHLNLHINSLELGDSAVYFCASSPRRTVEAFFGQGTRLTVV.